This T cell receptor (beta chain) was sequenced in a study of HIV-infected patients and healthy controls. Study-wide points: Compared with healthy controls, HIV-infected patients showed less CDR3 sharing between individuals. The study did not determine the donors' HLA types. Compared with untreated HIV+ repertoires, healthy controls showed roughly threefold more distinct CDR3s and higher Shannon diversity. Compared with controls, mean Gini indices were significantly raised in HIV-infected repertoires, possibly indicating oligoclonality.

Alpha and beta constant-region primers primed reverse transcription of about 500 ng RNA. Alpha and beta chain libraries were made separately by chain-specific third strand synthesis with multiplexing indices. In TCRdb, the 5' RACE reads were re-called with MiXCR into one record per CDR3 protein. This table holds about 7,600 distinct CDR3 sequences, 9% to 10% found once. No cell fractionation was done, so the repertoire covers all unsorted peripheral blood T cells. This clonotype was counted ten times or more. Its antigen is still unknown. This CDR3 has 16 residues. V shed 6 bases, J shed 10 bases, and the junction held 14 bases outside the gene matches. Germline assignment: CDR1 WNHNN and CDR2 SYGVQD (reference sequence).

The V and J genes are TRBV10-1 and TRBJ1-6; the match to TRBD1 covers 8 bases. The source of this sequence is an adult with HIV infection. This specimen was blood, taken before antiretroviral therapy. The CDR3 loop is CASSKMILQGESPLHF. CDR3 bases: TGCGCCAGCAGCAAAATGATTTTACAGGGGGAATCACCCCTCCACTTT.